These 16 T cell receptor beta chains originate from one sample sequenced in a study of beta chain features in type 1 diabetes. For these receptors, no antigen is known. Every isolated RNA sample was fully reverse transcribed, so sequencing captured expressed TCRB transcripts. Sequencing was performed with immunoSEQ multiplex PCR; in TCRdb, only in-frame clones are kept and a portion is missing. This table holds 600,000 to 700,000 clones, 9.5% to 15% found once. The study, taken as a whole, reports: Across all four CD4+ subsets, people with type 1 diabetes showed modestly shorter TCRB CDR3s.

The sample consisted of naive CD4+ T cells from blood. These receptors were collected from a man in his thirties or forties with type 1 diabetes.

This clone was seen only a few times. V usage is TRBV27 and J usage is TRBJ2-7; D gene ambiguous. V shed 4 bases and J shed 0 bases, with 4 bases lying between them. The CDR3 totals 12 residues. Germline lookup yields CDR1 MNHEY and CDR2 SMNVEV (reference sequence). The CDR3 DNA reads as TGTGCCAGCAGTTCACCCTCCTACGAGCAGTACTTC. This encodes CASSSPSYEQYF.

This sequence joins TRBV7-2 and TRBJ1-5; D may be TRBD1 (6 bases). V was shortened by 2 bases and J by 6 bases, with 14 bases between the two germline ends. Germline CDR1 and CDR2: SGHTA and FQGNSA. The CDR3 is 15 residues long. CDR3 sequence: CASSLSGVSSQPQHF. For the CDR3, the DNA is TGTGCCAGCAGCTTATCAGGGGTTTCGAGTCAGCCCCAGCATTTT.

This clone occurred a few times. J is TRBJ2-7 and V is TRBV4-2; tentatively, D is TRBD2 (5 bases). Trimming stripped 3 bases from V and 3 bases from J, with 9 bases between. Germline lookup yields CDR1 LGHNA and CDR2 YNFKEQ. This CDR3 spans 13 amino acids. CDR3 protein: CASSHGESYEQYF. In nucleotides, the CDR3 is TGTGCCAGCAGCCACGGGGAGAGCTACGAGCAGTACTTC.

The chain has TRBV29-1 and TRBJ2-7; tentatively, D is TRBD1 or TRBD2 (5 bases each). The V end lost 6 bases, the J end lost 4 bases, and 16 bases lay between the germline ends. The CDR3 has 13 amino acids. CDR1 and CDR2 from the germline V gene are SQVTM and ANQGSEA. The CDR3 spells CSVGVSRVYEQYF. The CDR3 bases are TGCAGCGTGGGGGTCAGCCGGGTTTACGAGCAGTACTTC.

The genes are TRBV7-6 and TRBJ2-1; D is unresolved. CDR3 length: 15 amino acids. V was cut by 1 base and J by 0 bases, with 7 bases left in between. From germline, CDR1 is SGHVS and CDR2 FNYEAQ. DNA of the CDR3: TGTGCCAGCAGCTTAGTGGGCGGCTCCTACAATGAGCAGTTCTTC. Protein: CASSLVGGSYNEQFF.

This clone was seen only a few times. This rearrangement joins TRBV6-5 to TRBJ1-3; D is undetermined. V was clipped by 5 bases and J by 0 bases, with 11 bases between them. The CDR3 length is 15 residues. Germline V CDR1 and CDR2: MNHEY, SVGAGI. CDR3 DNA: TGTGCCAGCAGTATCCAATTTGGCTCTGGAAACACCATATATTTT. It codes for CASSIQFGSGNTIYF.

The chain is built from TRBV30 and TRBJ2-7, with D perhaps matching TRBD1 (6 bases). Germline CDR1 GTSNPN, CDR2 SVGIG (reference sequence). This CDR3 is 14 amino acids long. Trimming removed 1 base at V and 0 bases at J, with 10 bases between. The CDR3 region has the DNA TGTGCCTGGAGTGGCAGGGGTGCCTCCTACGAGCAGTACTTC. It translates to CAWSGRGASYEQYF.

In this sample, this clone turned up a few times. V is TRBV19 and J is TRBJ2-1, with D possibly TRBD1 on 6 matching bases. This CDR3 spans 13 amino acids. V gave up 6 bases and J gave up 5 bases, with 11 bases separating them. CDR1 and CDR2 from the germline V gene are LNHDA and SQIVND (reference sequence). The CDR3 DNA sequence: TGTGCCAGTAGAGGGTCAGGGGACAATGAGCAGTTCTTC. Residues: CASRGSGDNEQFF. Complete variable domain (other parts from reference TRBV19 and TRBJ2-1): DGGITQSPKYLFRKEGQNVTLSCEQNLNHDAMYWYRQDPGQGLRLIYYSQIVNDFQKGDIAEGYSVSREKKESFPLTVTSAQKNPTAFYLCASRGSGDNEQFFGPGTRLTVL.

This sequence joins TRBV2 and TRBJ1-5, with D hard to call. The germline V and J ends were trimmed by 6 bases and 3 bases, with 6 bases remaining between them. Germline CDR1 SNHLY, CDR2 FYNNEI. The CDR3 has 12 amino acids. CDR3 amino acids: CASSGDNQPQHF. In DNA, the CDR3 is TGTGCCAGCAGCGGGGACAATCAGCCCCAGCATTTT.

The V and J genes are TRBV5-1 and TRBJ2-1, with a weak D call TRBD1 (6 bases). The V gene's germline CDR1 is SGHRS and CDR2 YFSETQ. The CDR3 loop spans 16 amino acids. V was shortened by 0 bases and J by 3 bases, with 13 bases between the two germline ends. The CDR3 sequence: CASSLGTDTVYNEQFF. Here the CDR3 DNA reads TGCGCCAGCAGCTTGGGGACAGATACCGTCTACAATGAGCAGTTCTTC.

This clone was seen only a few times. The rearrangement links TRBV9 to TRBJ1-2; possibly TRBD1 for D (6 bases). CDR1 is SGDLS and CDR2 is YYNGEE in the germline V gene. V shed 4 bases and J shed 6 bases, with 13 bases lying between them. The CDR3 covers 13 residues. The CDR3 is CASSLQGTNGYTF. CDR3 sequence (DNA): TGTGCCAGCAGCTTACAGGGCACGAATGGCTACACCTTC. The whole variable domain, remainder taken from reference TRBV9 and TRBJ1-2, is DSGVTQTPKHLITATGQRVTLRCSPRSGDLSVYWYQQSLDQGLQFLIQYYNGEERAKGNILERFSAQQFPDLHSELNLSSLELGDSALYFCASSLQGTNGYTFGSGTRLTVV.

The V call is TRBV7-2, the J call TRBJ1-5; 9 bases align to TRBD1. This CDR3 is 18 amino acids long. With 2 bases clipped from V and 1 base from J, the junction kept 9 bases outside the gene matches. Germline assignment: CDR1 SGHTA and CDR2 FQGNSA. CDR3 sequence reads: CASSLRGTGSRSNQPQHF. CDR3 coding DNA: TGTGCCAGCAGCTTAAGGGGGACAGGGTCAAGAAGCAATCAGCCCCAGCATTTT.

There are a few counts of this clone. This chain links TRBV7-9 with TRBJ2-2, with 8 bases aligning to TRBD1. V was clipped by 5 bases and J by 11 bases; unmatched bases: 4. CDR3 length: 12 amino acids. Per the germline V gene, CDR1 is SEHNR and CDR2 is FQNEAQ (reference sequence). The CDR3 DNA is TGTGCCAGCAGCGACGGGACAGGCGAGCTGTTTTTT. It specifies CASSDGTGELFF.

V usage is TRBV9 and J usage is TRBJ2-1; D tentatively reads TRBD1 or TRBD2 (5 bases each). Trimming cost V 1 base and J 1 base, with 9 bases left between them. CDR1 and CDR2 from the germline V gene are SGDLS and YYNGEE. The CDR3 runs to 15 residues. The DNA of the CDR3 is TGTGCCAGCAGCGTATTGGGGGAATCCTACAATGAGCAGTTCTTC. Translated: CASSVLGESYNEQFF.

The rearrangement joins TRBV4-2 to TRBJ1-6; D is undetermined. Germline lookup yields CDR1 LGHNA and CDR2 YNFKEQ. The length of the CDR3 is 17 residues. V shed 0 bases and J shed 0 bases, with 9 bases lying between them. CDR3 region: CASSQDFPSSYNSPLHF. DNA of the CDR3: TGTGCCAGCAGCCAAGATTTTCCGAGCTCCTATAATTCACCCCTCCACTTT.

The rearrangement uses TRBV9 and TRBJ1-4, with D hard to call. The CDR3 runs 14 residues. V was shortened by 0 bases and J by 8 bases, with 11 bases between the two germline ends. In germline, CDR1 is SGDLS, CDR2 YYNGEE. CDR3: CASSVGRFGEKLFF. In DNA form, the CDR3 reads TGTGCCAGCAGCGTAGGTCGTTTTGGGGAAAAACTGTTTTTT. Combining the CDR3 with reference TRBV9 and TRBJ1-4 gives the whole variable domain DSGVTQTPKHLITATGQRVTLRCSPRSGDLSVYWYQQSLDQGLQFLIQYYNGEERAKGNILERFSAQQFPDLHSELNLSSLELGDSALYFCASSVGRFGEKLFFGSGTQLSVL.